This section outlines one T cell receptor (beta chain) sequence together with its context. These data belong to a study of control samples from healthy donors and cancer patients. V was clipped by 6 bases and J by 4 bases; unmatched bases: 8. Germline V lookup: CDR1 SNHLY, CDR2 FYNNEI. There are 14 residues in the CDR3. This table comes from immunoSEQ multiplex PCR, and its TCRdb copy is limited to in-frame clones, with some not included. The sample lists about 55,000 clones, roughly 95% occurring once. This sequence joins TRBV2 and TRBJ1-1; 7 bases map to TRBD1. This TCR was sampled from a young woman in good health. Sequenced input: blood. CDR3 amino acids: CASSRQGLGTEAFF. The CDR3 region has the DNA TGTGCCAGCAGCCGACAGGGCTTGGGCACTGAAGCTTTCTTT.